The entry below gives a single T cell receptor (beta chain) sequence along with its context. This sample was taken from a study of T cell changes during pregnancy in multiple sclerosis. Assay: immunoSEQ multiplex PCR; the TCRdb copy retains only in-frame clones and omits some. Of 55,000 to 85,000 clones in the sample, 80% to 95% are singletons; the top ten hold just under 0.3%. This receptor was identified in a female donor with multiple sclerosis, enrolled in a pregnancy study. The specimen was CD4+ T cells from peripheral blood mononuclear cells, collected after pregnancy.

CDR3 residues: CASSPSGTGVRTQYF. The CDR3 bases are TGTGCCAGCAGTCCCTCCGGGACAGGGGTAAGGACCCAGTACTTC. V gene TRBV28 combines with J gene TRBJ2-5; 10 bases agree with TRBD1. The CDR3 is 15 amino acids. The V gene end was trimmed by 5 bases and the J gene end by 7 bases; junction bases not matched to a gene: 10. CDR1 and CDR2 from the germline V gene are MDHEN and SYDVKM.